The 29 T cell receptor beta chains reported below all come from one sample, sequenced in a study of T-cell reconstitution after alpha-beta-depleted transplantation in children. Unique molecular identifiers featured in how the TCRbeta library was prepared. Using its own MiXCR run on the PCR reads, TCRdb lists one record per CDR3 protein. The sample has under 250,000 distinct CDR3 sequences; roughly a quarter are singletons. The specimen comprised PBMCs, mostly from graft donor cells, sampled 360 days after TCRalphabeta/CD19-depleted stem cell transplant. These receptors originate from a female patient aged 2 to 10 who had a stem cell transplant for congenital amegakaryocytic thrombocytopenia, so the T cells may come from the graft donor.

This clonotype was seen more than once but under ten times. The chain recombines TRBV30 with TRBJ2-7, with 7 nucleotides matching TRBD1. The CDR3 totals 14 residues. The germline CDR1 and CDR2 sequences are GTSNPN and SVGIG (reference sequence). The junction had 7 bases not matched to a gene; V was cut back by 2 bases and J by 3 bases. The CDR3 sequence is CAWSRGQLYYEQYF. In DNA form, the CDR3 reads TGTGCCTGGAGTCGGGGACAGCTATACTACGAGCAGTACTTC.

The chain links TRBV20-1 to TRBJ1-2; the D is unclear. Germline values: CDR1 DFQATT, CDR2 SNEGSKA (reference sequence). Trimming cost V 0 bases and J 2 bases, with 25 bases left between them. This CDR3 is built from 19 residues. CDR3 nucleotides: TGCAGTGCTAGAGAGTTGACGGCGGCCCCCCCACACTACAACTATGGCTACACCTTC. Translating it yields CSARELTAAPPHYNYGYTF.

This clonotype came up a few times. The chain employs TRBV6-2 or TRBV6-3 and TRBJ2-1, with D unresolved. The ends were cut back, 8 bases at V and 3 bases at J, with 11 bases in the middle. Germline V gives CDR1 MNHEY, CDR2 SVGEGT. The CDR3 sequence is 13 residues long. CDR3 sequence: CASGKESYNEQFF. In DNA, the CDR3 is TGTGCCAGCGGTAAAGAGAGCTACAATGAGCAGTTCTTC.

This clonotype was detected ten times or more. The chain carries TRBV27 and TRBJ2-3; TRBD2 matches 13 bases. Germline lookup yields CDR1 MNHEY and CDR2 SMNVEV (reference sequence). The ends lost 4 bases at V and 3 bases at J; junction bases unmatched: 7. CDR3 size: 17 residues. The CDR3 reads CASSSLLAGGLTDTQYF. As DNA, the CDR3 is TGTGCCAGCAGTTCTTTACTAGCGGGAGGGCTGACAGATACGCAGTATTTT.

This clonotype was counted a few times. The rearrangement joins TRBV28 to TRBJ1-3; the D gene is possibly TRBD1 (6 bases). This CDR3 comprises 14 residues. Per the germline V gene, CDR1 is MDHEN and CDR2 is SYDVKM. V was pared by 1 base and J by 4 bases, with 8 bases between. CDR3 loop: CASSLYRDGNTIYF. DNA of the CDR3: TGTGCCAGCAGTTTATACAGGGACGGAAACACCATATATTTT.

This clonotype was detected only a few times. This chain links TRBV4-1 with TRBJ2-7; 9 bases agree with TRBD2. J lost 2 bases, V lost 0 bases, and 11 bases had no gene match. Germline V gene lookup returns CDR1 MGHRA and CDR2 YSYEKL. The CDR3 sequence is 18 residues long. The DNA of the CDR3 is TGCGCCAGCAGCCAAGATCTTTCGGCGGGGGGGCCACCCTACGAGCAGTACTTC. Its translation: CASSQDLSAGGPPYEQYF.

In its sample, this clonotype was seen a few times. The chain carries TRBV20-1 and TRBJ2-1, with D tentatively TRBD1 (5 bases). There are 15 residues in the CDR3. Germline V gene sequence: CDR1 DFQATT, CDR2 SNEGSKA (reference sequence). Trimming pared 8 bases from V and 2 bases from J, leaving 19 bases between. CDR3 DNA sequence: TGCAGTCCCCTCAGTGGACAATTCACCTACAATGAGCAGTTCTTC. It is translated as CSPLSGQFTYNEQFF.

At least ten counts were recorded for this clonotype. This sequence joins TRBV12-3 or TRBV12-4 and TRBJ1-1, with D perhaps TRBD1 (6 bases). CDR3 length equals 15 residues. V was shortened by 0 bases and J by 2 bases, with 10 bases between the two germline ends. CDR3 residues: CASSLAFGGNTEAFF. In nucleotides, the CDR3 is TGTGCCAGCAGTTTAGCGTTCGGGGGCAACACTGAAGCTTTCTTT.

The V gene is TRBV7-3, the J gene TRBJ2-3; D may be TRBD2 (6 bases). The CDR3 is made up of 16 amino acids. Germline CDR1 SGHTA, CDR2 FQGTGA. The V and J ends lost 5 bases and 0 bases respectively, with 15 bases between them. CDR3 loop: CASSPGLLSSTDTQYF. As DNA, the CDR3 is TGTGCCAGCAGCCCGGGACTCCTTTCTAGCACAGATACGCAGTATTTT.

The chain carries TRBV2 and TRBJ2-2, with no clear D. Trimming took off 2 bases at V and 6 bases at J, with 1 base between the two ends. The germline V gene encodes CDR1 SNHLY and CDR2 FYNNEI. The CDR3 spans 11 residues. The CDR3 loop reads CASSEPGELFF. In DNA form, the CDR3 reads TGTGCCAGCAGTGAACCCGGGGAGCTGTTTTTT.

The chain carries TRBV28 and TRBJ2-4, with D tentatively TRBD1 (6 bases). The germline V and J ends were trimmed by 4 bases and 3 bases, with 22 bases remaining between them. Germline assignment: CDR1 MDHEN and CDR2 SYDVKM. The length of the CDR3 is 18 residues. Written as DNA, the CDR3 is TGTGCCAGCAGTTACATATTCCCGCCGACAGGCAGCAAAAACATTCAGTACTTC. This codes for CASSYIFPPTGSKNIQYF.

This clonotype was counted a few times. The junction departs from germline at one end; a sequencing error may be responsible. CDR3 nucleotide sequence: TGCTGCGTTGTGACCTCGGGGGCGCCCACAGATACGCAGTATTTT. Translated, it gives CCVVTSGAPTDTQYF. This chain uses TRBV29-1 with TRBJ2-3; D might be TRBD1 or TRBD2, each matching 6 bases. This CDR3 has 15 amino acids. Germline loops: CDR1 SQVTM, CDR2 ANQGSEA.

Here the CDR3 reads CSATRTNYNEQFF. The CDR3 DNA sequence: TGCAGTGCCACCCGGACAAACTACAATGAGCAGTTCTTC. The V gene is TRBV20-1, the J gene TRBJ2-1; possibly TRBD1 for D (5 bases). V shed 6 bases and J shed 3 bases, with 12 bases lying between them. The germline V gene has CDR1 DFQATT and CDR2 SNEGSKA (reference sequence). This CDR3 region has 13 residues.

The CDR3, as DNA: TGTGCCAGCAGTCCGGGGTCTAATGAAAAACTGTTTTTT. It encodes CASSPGSNEKLFF. The chain is built from TRBV28 and TRBJ1-4; no firm D call. Trimming took 5 bases from V and 3 from J, leaving 7 bases between them. Germline CDR1 reads MDHEN; CDR2 reads SYDVKM. The CDR3 is made up of 13 amino acids.

Only a few counts were recorded for this clonotype. V usage is TRBV4-2 and J usage is TRBJ2-3; 9 bases align to TRBD2. CDR1 is LGHNA and CDR2 is YNFKEQ in the germline V gene. V shed 0 bases and J 0 bases; nucleotides not matched to a gene: 10. This CDR3 contains 19 residues. The CDR3 loop is CASSQEVAGVDFSTDTQYF. CDR3 DNA sequence: TGTGCCAGCAGCCAAGAAGTAGCGGGAGTGGATTTTAGCACAGATACGCAGTATTTT.

V gene TRBV9 combines with J gene TRBJ2-5; D remains ambiguous. The CDR3 has 14 residues. Germline V CDR1 and CDR2: SGDLS, YYNGEE. Trimming pared 3 bases from V and 5 bases from J, leaving 14 bases between. CDR3 in DNA: TGTGCCAGCAGCGCCAGCCAACGAGGCGAGACCCAGTACTTC. Its protein is CASSASQRGETQYF. Full variable domain (missing parts from reference TRBV9 and TRBJ2-5): DSGVTQTPKHLITATGQRVTLRCSPRSGDLSVYWYQQSLDQGLQFLIQYYNGEERAKGNILERFSAQQFPDLHSELNLSSLELGDSALYFCASSASQRGETQYFGPGTRLLVL.

Of note for this clonotype: This may arise from a read error, as a much more abundant clone is one base away. V is TRBV12-3 or TRBV12-4 and J is TRBJ1-1; D is undetermined. V was pared by 3 bases and J by 2 bases, with 10 bases between. The CDR3 contains 14 residues. Here the CDR3 reads CASSFYRINTEAFF. Here the CDR3 DNA reads TGTGCCAGCAGTTTTTACAGAATAAACACTGAAGCTTTCTTT.

The chain uses TRBV4-1 and TRBJ2-7; a weak D match, TRBD1 (5 bases). Germline CDR1 and CDR2: MGHRA and YSYEKL. The CDR3 runs 13 residues. V lost 6 bases, J lost 2 bases, and 11 bases lay in between. The CDR3 DNA follows: TGCGCCAGCAGGCATATGGACACCTACGAGCAGTACTTC. Residues: CASRHMDTYEQYF.

This rearrangement joins TRBV27 to TRBJ2-2; D gene uncertain. V dropped 6 bases and J dropped 3 bases, with 20 bases sitting between them. The CDR3 totals 17 residues. Germline V gene data show CDR1 as MNHEY and CDR2 as SMNVEV (reference sequence). The CDR3 is CASSHLATSLYTGELFF. The CDR3 DNA sequence: TGTGCCAGCAGCCACCTTGCGACCTCTCTCTACACCGGGGAGCTGTTTTTT.

This clonotype showed up just a few times. The CDR3 sequence is CASSFKETGELFF. Written as DNA, the CDR3 is TGTGCCAGCAGCTTCAAGGAGACCGGGGAGCTGTTTTTT. The chain couples TRBV7-3 to TRBJ2-2; D unresolved. Trimming took off 3 bases at V and 5 bases at J, with 7 bases between the two ends. Germline CDR1 reads SGHTA; CDR2 reads FQGTGA. The CDR3 runs 13 residues.

The genes are TRBV20-1 and TRBJ1-5; no clear D. The CDR3 runs to 13 residues. The V gene lost 1 base and the J gene lost 3 bases, with 7 bases spanning the gap. CDR1 is DFQATT and CDR2 is SNEGSKA in the germline V gene (reference sequence). Here the CDR3 DNA reads TGCAGTGCTAGAGTACTGAACAATCAGCCCCAGCATTTT. Protein: CSARVLNNQPQHF.

This clonotype has just a few counts. The V and J genes are TRBV4-1 and TRBJ2-7; 8 bases map to TRBD1. This CDR3 contains 15 residues. Trimming cost V 4 bases and J 6 bases; bases outside gene matches: 11. Germline CDR1 reads MGHRA; CDR2 reads YSYEKL. The CDR3 nucleotides are TGCGCCAGCAGCCTTTTGGGACAGGATTTCGCCGAGCAGTACTTC. Translating gives CASSLLGQDFAEQYF.

The chain is built from TRBV27 and TRBJ2-5; TRBD2 is a possible D gene (6 bases). The V end lost 5 bases, the J end lost 5 bases, and 15 bases lay between the germline ends. Germline CDR1 is MNHEY and CDR2 is SMNVEV (reference sequence). The length of the CDR3 is 14 residues. The CDR3 protein is CASSLTRIVETQYF. The CDR3 DNA reads as TGTGCCAGCAGTCTGACTAGGATTGTCGAGACCCAGTACTTC.

The chain carries TRBV28 and TRBJ1-1, with 7 bases matching TRBD1. Germline lookup yields CDR1 MDHEN and CDR2 SYDVKM. With 6 bases clipped from V and 2 bases from J, the junction kept 6 bases outside the gene matches. The CDR3 contains 14 residues. CDR3 region: CASSPGQINTEAFF. The CDR3 DNA sequence: TGTGCCAGCAGCCCGGGACAGATCAACACTGAAGCTTTCTTT.

This clonotype has just a few counts. V usage is TRBV6-5 and J usage is TRBJ2-5, with D possibly being TRBD1 (6 bases). Germline V gives CDR1 MNHEY, CDR2 SVGAGI. V lost 6 bases, J lost 5 bases, and 10 bases lay in between. The CDR3 totals 12 residues. The CDR3 reads CASSNRAETQYF. The CDR3 coding sequence is TGTGCCAGCAGCAACAGGGCGGAGACCCAGTACTTC.

The chain couples TRBV10-3 to TRBJ2-3; D is possibly TRBD1 or TRBD2 (5 bases each). Trimming stripped 5 bases from V and 2 bases from J, with 11 bases between. Germline V lookup: CDR1 ENHRY, CDR2 SYGVKD. CDR3 length: 14 residues. The DNA for the CDR3 is TGTGCCATCAGTTCGGTGGGGGACACAGATACGCAGTATTTT. Amino acids: CAISSVGDTDTQYF.

J is TRBJ1-6 and V is TRBV2, with TRBD1 as a possible D gene (5 bases). Trimming took 3 bases from V and 2 from J, leaving 8 bases between them. The CDR3 loop spans 15 amino acids. CDR1 is SNHLY and CDR2 is FYNNEI in the germline V gene. The chain's CDR3 is CASSEGGTYNSPLHF. CDR3 bases: TGTGCCAGCAGTGAGGGGGGGACCTATAATTCACCCCTCCACTTT. Filled out from reference TRBV2 and TRBJ1-6, the complete variable domain reads EPEVTQTPSHQVTQMGQEVILRCVPISNHLYFYWYRQILGQKVEFLVSFYNNEISEKSEIFDDQFSVERPDGSNFTLKIRSTKLEDSAMYFCASSEGGTYNSPLHFGNGTRLTVT.

As DNA, the CDR3 is TGTGCCAGCAGTTACACGACAGGGTTTGGGCAGCCCCAGCATTTT. Protein product: CASSYTTGFGQPQHF. V gene TRBV6-5 combines with J gene TRBJ1-5; 7 nucleotides agree with TRBD1. With 2 bases clipped from V and 7 bases from J, the junction kept 8 bases outside the gene matches. Germline assignment: CDR1 MNHEY and CDR2 SVGAGI. The length of the CDR3 is 15 residues.

CDR3 sequence reads: CASSPHGSGTDTDTQYF. The CDR3 DNA reads as TGTGCCAGCAGCCCCCACGGGAGCGGCACCGACACAGATACGCAGTATTTT. The rearrangement uses TRBV21-1 and TRBJ2-3; the listed D gene, TRBD2, was not tested against the DNA. TRBV21-1 is flagged as a pseudogene. The CDR3 totals 17 residues.